This entry lists 8 T cell receptor beta chains sequenced from one sample in a study of blood T cell repertoires in COVID-19. Some clones are missing from TCRdb's copy, which holds only in-frame ones; the method was immunoSEQ multiplex PCR. This sample has around 250,000 clones, with about nine tenths found just once. The sample comprised peripheral blood. The source of these receptors is a middle-aged woman who had recovered from COVID-19.

The chain couples TRBV14 to TRBJ2-7; 10 bases are a match to TRBD1. CDR3 size: 15 residues. The germline V gene encodes CDR1 SGHDN and CDR2 FVKESK. V was clipped by 5 bases and J by 5 bases; unmatched bases: 9. This CDR3 is CASSKIRQGAHEQYF. DNA for the CDR3: TGTGCCAGCAGCAAGATCCGACAGGGGGCCCACGAGCAGTACTTC.

This clone was detected only a few times. The chain recombines TRBV7-2 with TRBJ2-7; 9 nucleotides match TRBD1. The CDR3 is 15 residues long. After removal of 1 base from V and 1 base from J, the junction contained 2 bases not matched to a gene. The V gene's germline CDR1 is SGHTA and CDR2 FQGNSA. The CDR3 protein is CASSLGDRESYEQYF. Written as DNA, the CDR3 is TGTGCCAGCAGCTTAGGGGACAGGGAATCCTACGAGCAGTACTTC.

The CDR3 nucleotides are TGCGCCAGCAGCTTGGGGGACTCCTCCTACAATGAGCAGTTCTTC. Protein product: CASSLGDSSYNEQFF. This chain uses TRBV5-1 with TRBJ2-1; D possibly corresponds to TRBD2 (6 bases). From germline, CDR1 is SGHRS and CDR2 YFSETQ. Deletions cut 0 bases from V and 0 bases from J, with 7 bases between. The CDR3 spans 15 residues.

The genes are TRBV27 and TRBJ1-6, with D tentatively TRBD1 (5 bases). This CDR3 region has 14 residues. The ends were cut back, 3 bases at V and 7 bases at J, with 10 bases in the middle. Germline loops: CDR1 MNHEY, CDR2 SMNVEV (reference sequence). CDR3 DNA sequence: TGTGCCAGCAGTTTCTTACAGGCAAATTCACCCCTCCACTTT. Its protein is CASSFLQANSPLHF.

The chain joins TRBV13 to TRBJ2-7, with 7 bases aligning to TRBD2. This CDR3 is built from 18 residues. With 3 bases clipped from V and 0 bases from J, the junction kept 14 bases outside the gene matches. Per germline, CDR1 PRHDT and CDR2 FYEKMQ (reference sequence). CDR3 DNA: TGTGCCAGCAGCTTGCAAAGCTGGGGGGGGAATAGCTCCTACGAGCAGTACTTC. Residues: CASSLQSWGGNSSYEQYF. The whole variable domain, filled in from reference TRBV13 and TRBJ2-7, reads AAGVIQSPRHLIKEKRETATLKCYPIPRHDTVYWYQQGPGQDPQFLISFYEKMQSDKGSIPDRFSAQQFSDYHSELNMSSLELGDSALYFCASSLQSWGGNSSYEQYFGPGTRLTVT.

This chain links TRBV5-1 with TRBJ1-5; 7 nucleotides agree with TRBD1. The CDR3 loop spans 13 amino acids. Germline CDR1 reads SGHRS; CDR2 reads YFSETQ. J was trimmed by 4 bases and V by 4 bases; bases with no gene match: 2. The CDR3: CASSRDRNQPQHF. The CDR3 nucleotides read TGCGCCAGCAGCCGGGACAGAAATCAGCCCCAGCATTTT.

CDR3 region: CASTRTGSEAFF. The CDR3 bases are TGTGCCAGCACTAGGACAGGGAGTGAAGCTTTCTTT. The chain combines TRBV12-3 or TRBV12-4 with TRBJ1-1; 8 bases agree with TRBD1. V shed 7 bases, J shed 7 bases, and the junction held 5 bases outside the gene matches. This CDR3 spans 12 amino acids.

The gene calls are TRBV7-2 and TRBJ2-3; TRBD1 is a possible D gene (6 bases). Per the germline V gene, CDR1 is SGHTA and CDR2 is FQGNSA. The V and J ends lost 5 bases and 6 bases respectively, with 12 bases between them. This CDR3 is built from 13 residues. CDR3 amino acids: CASSRGTSDTQYF. DNA for the CDR3: TGTGCCAGCAGCAGGGGGACCTCGGATACGCAGTATTTT.